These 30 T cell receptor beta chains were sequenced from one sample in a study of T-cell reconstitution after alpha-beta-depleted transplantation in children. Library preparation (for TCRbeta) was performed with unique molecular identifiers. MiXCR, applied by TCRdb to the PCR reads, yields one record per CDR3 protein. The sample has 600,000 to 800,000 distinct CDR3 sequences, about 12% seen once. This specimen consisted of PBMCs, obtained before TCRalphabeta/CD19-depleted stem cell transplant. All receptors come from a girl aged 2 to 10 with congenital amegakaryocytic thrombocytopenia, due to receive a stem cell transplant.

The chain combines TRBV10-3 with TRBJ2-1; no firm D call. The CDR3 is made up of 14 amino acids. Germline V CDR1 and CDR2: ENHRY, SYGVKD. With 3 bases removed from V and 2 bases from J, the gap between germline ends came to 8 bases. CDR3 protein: CAISETETYNEQFF. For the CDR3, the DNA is TGTGCCATCAGTGAAACGGAGACCTACAATGAGCAGTTCTTC.

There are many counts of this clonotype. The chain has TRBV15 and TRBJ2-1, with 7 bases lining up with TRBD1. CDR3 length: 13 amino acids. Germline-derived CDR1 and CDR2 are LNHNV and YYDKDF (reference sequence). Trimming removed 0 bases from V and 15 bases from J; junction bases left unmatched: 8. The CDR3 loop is CATSRDPGQLRFF. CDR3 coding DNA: TGTGCCACCAGCAGAGACCCGGGACAGTTGAGGTTCTTC.

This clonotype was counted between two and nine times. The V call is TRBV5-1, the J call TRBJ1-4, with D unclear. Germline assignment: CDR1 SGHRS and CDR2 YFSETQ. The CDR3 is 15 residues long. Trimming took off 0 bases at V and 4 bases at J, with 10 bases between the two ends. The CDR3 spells CASSLGTSSNEKLFF. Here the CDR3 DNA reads TGCGCCAGCAGCTTGGGGACGTCGAGTAATGAAAAACTGTTTTTT.

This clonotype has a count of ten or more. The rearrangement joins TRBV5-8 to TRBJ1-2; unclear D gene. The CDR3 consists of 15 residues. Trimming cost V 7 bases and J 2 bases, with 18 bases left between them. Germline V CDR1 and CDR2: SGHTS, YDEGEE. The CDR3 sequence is CASPRRRTKNYGYTF. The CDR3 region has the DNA TGTGCCAGCCCCCGTCGACGGACGAAGAACTATGGCTACACCTTC.

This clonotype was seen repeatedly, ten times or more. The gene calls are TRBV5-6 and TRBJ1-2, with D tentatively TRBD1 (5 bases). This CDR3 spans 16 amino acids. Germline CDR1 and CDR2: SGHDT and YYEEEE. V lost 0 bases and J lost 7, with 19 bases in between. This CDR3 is CASSLVVRHSGGGYTF. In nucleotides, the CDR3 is TGTGCCAGCAGCTTGGTTGTGCGACACTCCGGGGGTGGCTACACCTTC.

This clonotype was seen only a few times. CDR3 DNA: TGTGCCAGCACCCGATCCGCAGCAGGCACTGAAGCTTTCTTT. Translating gives CASTRSAAGTEAFF. The chain carries TRBV12-3 or TRBV12-4 and TRBJ1-1, with no clear D. The CDR3 is 14 residues long. Trimming took off 7 bases at V and 4 bases at J, with 16 bases between the two ends.

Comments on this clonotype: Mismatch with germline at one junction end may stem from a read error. The CDR3 DNA reads as TGTGCCAGCAGTTTCGGGAGGTCAACCTACCATGAGCAGTTCTTC. Translating gives CASSFGRSTYHEQFF. V and J are TRBV12-3 or TRBV12-4 and TRBJ2-1; 7 bases align to TRBD2. The CDR3 runs 15 residues.

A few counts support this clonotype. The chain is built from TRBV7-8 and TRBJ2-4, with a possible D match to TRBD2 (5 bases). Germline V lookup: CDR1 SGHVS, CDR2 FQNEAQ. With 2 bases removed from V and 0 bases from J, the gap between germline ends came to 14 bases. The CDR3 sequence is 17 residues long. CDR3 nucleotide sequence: TGTGCCAGCAGCTTAAATAACCTACTAGAAGCCAAAAACATTCAGTACTTC. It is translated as CASSLNNLLEAKNIQYF.

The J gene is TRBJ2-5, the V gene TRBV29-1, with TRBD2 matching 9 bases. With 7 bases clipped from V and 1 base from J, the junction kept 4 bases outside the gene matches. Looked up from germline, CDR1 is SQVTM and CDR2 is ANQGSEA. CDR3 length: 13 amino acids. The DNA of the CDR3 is TGCAGCGATCGAGCGGGAGGCCAAGAGACCCAGTACTTC. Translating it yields CSDRAGGQETQYF.

In DNA form, the CDR3 reads TGTGCCAGCAGTTACATTTTGGGGCTAGCGGGAAACAATGAGCAGTTCTTC. Its protein is CASSYILGLAGNNEQFF. The chain uses TRBV6-5 and TRBJ2-1; the match to TRBD2 covers 9 bases. The J segment lost 5 bases and the V segment lost 2 bases, leaving 10 bases of the junction unmatched. The CDR3 is made up of 17 amino acids. In germline, CDR1 is MNHEY, CDR2 SVGAGI.

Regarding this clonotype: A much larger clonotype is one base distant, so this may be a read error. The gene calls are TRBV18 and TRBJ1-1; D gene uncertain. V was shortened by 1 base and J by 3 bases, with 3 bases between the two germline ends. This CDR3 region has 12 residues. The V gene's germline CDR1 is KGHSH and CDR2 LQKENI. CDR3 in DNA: TGTGCCAGCTCACCACGGGACACTGAAGCTTTCTTT. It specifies CASSPRDTEAFF.

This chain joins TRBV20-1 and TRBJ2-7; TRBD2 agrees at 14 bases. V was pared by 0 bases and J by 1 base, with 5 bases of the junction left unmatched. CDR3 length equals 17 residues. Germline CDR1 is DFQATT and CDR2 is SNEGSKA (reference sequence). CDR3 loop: CSARDGTSGGPSYEQYF. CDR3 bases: TGCAGTGCTAGAGATGGGACTAGCGGGGGTCCTTCCTACGAGCAGTACTTC.

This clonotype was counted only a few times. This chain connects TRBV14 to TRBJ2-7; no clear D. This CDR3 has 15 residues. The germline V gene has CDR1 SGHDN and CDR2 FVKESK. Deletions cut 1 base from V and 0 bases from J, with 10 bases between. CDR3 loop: CASSQVVGDSYEQYF. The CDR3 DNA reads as TGTGCCAGCAGCCAAGTAGTTGGGGACTCCTACGAGCAGTACTTC.

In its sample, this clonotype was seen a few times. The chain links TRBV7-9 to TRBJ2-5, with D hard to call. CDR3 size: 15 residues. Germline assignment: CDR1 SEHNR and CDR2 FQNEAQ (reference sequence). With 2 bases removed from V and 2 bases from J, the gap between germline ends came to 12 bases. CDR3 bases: TGTGCCAGCAGCTTATATTGGATCCCGCAAGAGACCCAGTACTTC. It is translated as CASSLYWIPQETQYF.

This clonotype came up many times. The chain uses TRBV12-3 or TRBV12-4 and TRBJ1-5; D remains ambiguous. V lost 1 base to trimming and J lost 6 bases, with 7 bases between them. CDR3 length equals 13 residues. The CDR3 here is CASSLVRAQPQHF. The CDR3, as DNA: TGTGCCAGCAGTTTAGTTCGGGCTCAGCCCCAGCATTTT.

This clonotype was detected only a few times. The CDR3 spells CASSSFVSRGSYEQYF. CDR3 sequence (DNA): TGCGCCAGCAGCTCCTTCGTGTCCCGGGGCTCCTACGAGCAGTACTTC. The chain employs TRBV5-1 and TRBJ2-7, with D maybe TRBD2 (5 bases). The V gene's germline CDR1 is SGHRS and CDR2 YFSETQ. Trimming took 3 bases from V and 0 from J, leaving 16 bases between them. The CDR3 is 16 residues long.

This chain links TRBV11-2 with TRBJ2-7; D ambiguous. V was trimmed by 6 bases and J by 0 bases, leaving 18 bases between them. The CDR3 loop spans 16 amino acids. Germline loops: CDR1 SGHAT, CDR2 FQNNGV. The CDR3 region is CASSLSGGRSSYEQYF. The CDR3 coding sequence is TGTGCCAGCAGTCTTTCGGGCGGAAGGAGCTCCTACGAGCAGTACTTC.

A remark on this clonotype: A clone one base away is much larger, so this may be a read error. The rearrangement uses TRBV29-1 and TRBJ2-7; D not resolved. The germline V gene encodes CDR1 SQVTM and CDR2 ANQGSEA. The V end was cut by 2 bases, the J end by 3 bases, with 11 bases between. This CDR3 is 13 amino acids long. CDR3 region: CSVESPQSYEQYF. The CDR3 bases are TGCAGCGTTGAATCCCCACAGAGCTACGAGCAGTACTTC.

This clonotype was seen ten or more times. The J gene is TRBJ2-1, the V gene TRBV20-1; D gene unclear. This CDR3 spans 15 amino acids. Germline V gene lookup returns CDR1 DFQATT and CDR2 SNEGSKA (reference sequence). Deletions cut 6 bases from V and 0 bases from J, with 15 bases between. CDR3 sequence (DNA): TGCAGTGCCCCATTTGATTCTAGCTCCTACAATGAGCAGTTCTTC. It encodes CSAPFDSSSYNEQFF.

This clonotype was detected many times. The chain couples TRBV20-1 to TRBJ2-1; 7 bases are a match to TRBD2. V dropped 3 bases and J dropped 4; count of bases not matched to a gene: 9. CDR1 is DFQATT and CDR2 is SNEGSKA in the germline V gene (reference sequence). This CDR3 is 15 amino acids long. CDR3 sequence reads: CSARWGGTIYNEQFF. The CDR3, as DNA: TGCAGTGCTAGGTGGGGCGGGACTATTTACAATGAGCAGTTCTTC.

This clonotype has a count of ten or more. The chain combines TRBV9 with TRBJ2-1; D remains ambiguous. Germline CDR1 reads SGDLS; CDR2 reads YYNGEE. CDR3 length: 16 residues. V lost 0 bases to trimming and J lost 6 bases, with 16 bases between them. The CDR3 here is CASSVASRVSLNEQFF. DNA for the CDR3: TGTGCCAGCAGCGTAGCTTCCCGGGTCTCTCTCAATGAGCAGTTCTTC.

The CDR3 spells CSVGRDYEQYF. Here the CDR3 DNA reads TGCAGCGTCGGACGGGACTACGAGCAGTACTTC. The chain combines TRBV29-1 with TRBJ2-7; a possible D gene is TRBD2 (5 bases). V lost 6 bases to trimming and J lost 3 bases, with 9 bases between them. CDR3 size: 11 residues. Germline V lookup: CDR1 SQVTM, CDR2 ANQGSEA.

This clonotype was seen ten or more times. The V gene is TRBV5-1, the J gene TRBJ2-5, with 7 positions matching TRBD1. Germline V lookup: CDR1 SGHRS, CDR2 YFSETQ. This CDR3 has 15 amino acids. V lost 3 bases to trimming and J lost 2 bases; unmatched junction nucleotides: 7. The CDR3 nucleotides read TGCGCCAGCAGCTCGACAGGGATGGTACAAGAGACCCAGTACTTC. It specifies CASSSTGMVQETQYF. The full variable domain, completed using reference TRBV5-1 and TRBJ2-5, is KAGVTQTPRYLIKTRGQQVTLSCSPISGHRSVSWYQQTPGQGLQFLFEYFSETQRNKGNFPGRFSGRQFSNSRSEMNVSTLELGDSALYLCASSSTGMVQETQYFGPGTRLLVL.

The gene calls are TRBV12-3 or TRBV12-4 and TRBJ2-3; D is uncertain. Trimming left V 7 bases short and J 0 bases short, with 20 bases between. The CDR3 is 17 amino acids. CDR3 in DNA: TGTGCCAGCACCTACCCCCGACGAGGAACTAGCACAGATACGCAGTATTTT. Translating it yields CASTYPRRGTSTDTQYF.

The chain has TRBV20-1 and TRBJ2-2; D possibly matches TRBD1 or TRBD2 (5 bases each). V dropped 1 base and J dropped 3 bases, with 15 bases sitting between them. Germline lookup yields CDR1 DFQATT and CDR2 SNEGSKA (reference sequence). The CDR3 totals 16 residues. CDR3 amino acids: CSARGDVPFDTGELFF. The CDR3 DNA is TGCAGTGCTAGAGGGGACGTTCCCTTTGACACCGGGGAGCTGTTTTTT.

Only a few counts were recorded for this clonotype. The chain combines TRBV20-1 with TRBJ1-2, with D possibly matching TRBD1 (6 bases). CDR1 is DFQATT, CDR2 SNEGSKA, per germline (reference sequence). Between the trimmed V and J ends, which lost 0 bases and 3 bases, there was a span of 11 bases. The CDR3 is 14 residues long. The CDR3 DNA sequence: TGCAGTGCTAGAGAGTTTGGGGGCGACTATGGCTACACCTTC. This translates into CSAREFGGDYGYTF.

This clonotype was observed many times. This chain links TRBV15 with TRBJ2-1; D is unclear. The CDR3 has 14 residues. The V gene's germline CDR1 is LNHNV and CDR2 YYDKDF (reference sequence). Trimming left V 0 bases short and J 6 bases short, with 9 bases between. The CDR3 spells CATSRDPLSNEQFF. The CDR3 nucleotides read TGTGCCACCAGCAGAGATCCTTTGAGCAATGAGCAGTTCTTC.

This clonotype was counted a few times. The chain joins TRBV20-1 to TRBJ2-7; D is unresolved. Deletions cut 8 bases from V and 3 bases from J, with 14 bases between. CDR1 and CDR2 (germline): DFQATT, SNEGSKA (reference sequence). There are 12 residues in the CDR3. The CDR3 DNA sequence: TGCAGTCTTAGACACGGTGACTACGAGCAGTACTTC. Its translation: CSLRHGDYEQYF.

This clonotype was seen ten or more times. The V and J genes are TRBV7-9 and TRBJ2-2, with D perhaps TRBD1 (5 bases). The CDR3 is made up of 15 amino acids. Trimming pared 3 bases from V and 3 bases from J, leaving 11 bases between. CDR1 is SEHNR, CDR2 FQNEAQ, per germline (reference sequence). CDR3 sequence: CASSFWQGDTGELFF. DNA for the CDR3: TGTGCCAGCAGCTTTTGGCAGGGTGACACCGGGGAGCTGTTTTTT.

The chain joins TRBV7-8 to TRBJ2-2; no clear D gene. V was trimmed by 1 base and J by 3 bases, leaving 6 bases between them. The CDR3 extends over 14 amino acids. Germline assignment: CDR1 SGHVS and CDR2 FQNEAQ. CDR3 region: CASSLVRDTGELFF. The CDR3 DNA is TGTGCCAGCAGCTTAGTCCGTGACACCGGGGAGCTGTTTTTT.